This T cell receptor (beta chain) was sequenced in a study of T-cell reconstitution after alpha-beta-depleted transplantation in children listed by TCRdb under 2016. In terms of the full investigation: T-cell immune reconstitution after TCRalphabeta/CD19-depleted allogeneic hematopoietic cell transplantation in children was quantitatively tracked in the study by means of TCR repertoire profiling.

Broader findings and caveats from the paper: Over subsequent months, a decline in hyperexpanded clone frequencies was noted, and after one year, T-cell counts and TCRbeta diversity were mostly ascribed to newly produced T cells. The high TCRbeta diversity at day 60 in some patients was ascribed to recipient T cells and intrathymic progenitors that had survived conditioning. The apparently early alphabetaT-cell count recovery about two months after transplant was reportedly dependent on only several hundred rapidly expanded clones derived from non-depleted graft cells.

The CDR3 contains 14 residues, cysteine and phenylalanine counted. Only CDR3 DNA is held: 42 bases, read in frame from base 1. After removal of 4 bases from V and 5 bases from J, the junction retains 3 bases not matched to a gene. As encoded in the germline V gene (reference sequence), CDR1 is SEHNR while CDR2 is FQNEAQ. Libraries were built with PCR. The sequencer listed for this sample is Illumina HiSeq 2500. TCR libraries were prepared with molecular barcoding, using unique molecular identifiers to normalize TCRbeta repertoire quantification. The raw public reads went through TCRdb reprocessing: fastp at Q25, MiXCR clone calling, in-frame beta chains kept. Rows matching on CDR3 protein sequence are summarized as one entry with the most common DNA and genes. The sample table records 250,000 to 400,000 distinct CDR3 sequences; approximately 23% of these occur just once. Around 9.9% of the sample is in the top ten clones.

Sample treatment or condition, as interpreted from the label and publication: allogeneic hematopoietic cell transplantation with graft depleted of TCRalphabeta T cells and CD19 B cells. The children who served as transplant recipients had been given grafts of TCRalphabeta/CD19-depleted allogeneic hematopoietic cells. Turning to this clonotype: This receptor's antigen is unknown. No base quality values were provided; no much bigger clone lies one nucleotide off.

The chain is made from TRBV7-9 and TRBJ2-5; 11 bases in the junction line up with TRBD1. This material consisted of PBMCs, mostly from graft donor cells, taken 180 days after TCRalphabeta/CD19-depleted stem cell transplant. The sequence derives from a male patient between 10 and 17 years old who had a stem cell transplant for acute lymphoblastic leukemia, so the T cells may come from the graft donor. CDR3 loop: CASSSGQGAETQYF. The DNA reads TGTGCCAGCAGCTCCGGACAGGGGGCTGAGACCCAGTACTTC.